The clone carrying this TCR beta chain was found once. The data belong to a study of blood T cell repertoires in COVID-19. Original data processing: Amplification of reference gene primers provided the estimated nucleated cell counts. Here immunoSEQ multiplex PCR was the method, and the copy in TCRdb shows in-frame clones only, minus some. That table supplies the V and J calls and clone size; D and trimming were determined from the DNA. The sample shows about 98,000 clones, 81% of them seen only once. The source of this sequence is a woman aged 80 or older with acute or convalescent COVID-19. The sequenced sample was peripheral blood.

As DNA, the CDR3 is TGTGCCAGCAGTGTCCAGCGGGGCCCCTACGAGCAGTACTTC. It translates to CASSVQRGPYEQYF. The V call is TRBV6-2 or TRBV6-3, the J call TRBJ2-7; 7 nucleotides line up with TRBD2. V lost 5 bases, J lost 2 bases, and 6 bases stayed unmatched. The CDR3 totals 14 residues. The V gene's germline CDR1 is MNHEY and CDR2 SVGEGT.